This T cell receptor (beta chain) was observed in a study of CD8+CD57+ T cells in acquired aplastic anemia. Study as a whole: Sorted CD4+ plus CD8+ cells gave DNA averaging roughly 2.9 ug. Study-level findings and limits: Sharing between patients and controls was observed for twenty-nine CD8+ CDR3 sequences.

Individuals selected for sequencing had exhibited CD8+CD57+ cell expansion on flow cytometry. The cohort consisted entirely of patients having severe acquired aplastic anemia. TCR beta VDJ combinations and CDR3 sequences were profiled from genomic DNA. Each CDR3 protein is one row after TCRdb ran MiXCR on the reads. The sample shows about 40,000 distinct CDR3 sequences, under 80% of them seen only once. Per germline, CDR1 SNHLY and CDR2 FYNNEI. The CDR3 is 13 amino acids. V lost 5 bases, J lost 7 bases, and 14 bases lay in between. For this clonotype: Its target is unknown.

The specimen was sorted CD4+, CD8+, or CD8+CD57+ T cells (not recorded which) from PBMCs. The rearrangement links TRBV2 to TRBJ1-1, with D unresolved. This receptor was obtained from a human donor with aplastic anemia. The CDR3 loop reads CASSNRMHGEAFF. The CDR3 DNA reads TGTGCCAGCAGTAACAGAATGCATGGTGAAGCTTTCTTT. The full variable domain, completed using reference TRBV2 and TRBJ1-1, is EPEVTQTPSHQVTQMGQEVILRCVPISNHLYFYWYRQILGQKVEFLVSFYNNEISEKSEIFDDQFSVERPDGSNFTLKIRSTKLEDSAMYFCASSNRMHGEAFFGQGTRLTVV.